The rows below give T cell receptor beta chains drawn from one sample of a study of T cell responses to AZD1222 COVID-19 vaccine. Using immunoSEQ multiplex PCR, the repertoire was profiled, and TCRdb retains in-frame clones only, with some absent. Among roughly 84,000 clones listed, approximately 85% were seen once. Here the sequenced sample was peripheral blood, taken 28 days after the second AZD1222 dose. The source is an adult who received the AZD1222 COVID-19 vaccine. CDR3s include the opening cysteine and the closing phenylalanine or tryptophan. The D gene is left open where the match is weak. Only part of the rows carry a size: once, few, many, or a class if the clone is expanded.

V	length	D	J	size	DNA	CDR3
TRBV19	15	TRBD1	TRBJ2-7	NA	TGTGCCAGTAGTAGAGGGACAGGGGGCGAATACGAGCAGTACTTC	CASSRGTGGEYEQYF
TRBV28	15	NA	TRBJ1-4	NA	TGTGCCAGCAGTTCTATTGACGTGGGCAGGGAAAAACTGTTTTTT	CASSSIDVGREKLFF
TRBV5-1	13	NA	TRBJ2-5	NA	TGCGCCAGCAGCGAGTGGGGGCAGGAGACCCAGTACTTC	CASSEWGQETQYF
TRBV6-4	14	NA	TRBJ2-3	NA	TGTGCCAGCAGTGACTCGACTACTTCAGATACGCAGTATTTT	CASSDSTTSDTQYF
TRBV14	17	TRBD1	TRBJ2-1	NA	TGTGCCAGCAGCTCAAAGACAGGGCAGACCTCCTACAATGAGCAGTTCTTC	CASSSKTGQTSYNEQFF
TRBV4-2	15	NA	TRBJ1-5	once	TGTGCCAGCAGCCAGACAGGACGGGGCAATCAGCCCCAGCATTTT	CASSQTGRGNQPQHF
TRBV19	14	NA	TRBJ1-5	NA	TGTGCCAGTAGTAGCCTAGGGGGGCCTCAGCCCCAGCATTTT	CASSSLGGPQPQHF
TRBV19	15	NA	TRBJ1-5	NA	TGTGCCAGTAGTATAGGGCCTTATAGCAATCAGCCCCAGCATTTT	CASSIGPYSNQPQHF
TRBV6-4	15	TRBD2	TRBJ2-1	once	TGTGCCAGCAGTGAGAGTTGGACTAGCTTCACTGAGCAGTTCTTC	CASSESWTSFTEQFF
TRBV10-1	13	NA	TRBJ1-1	NA	TGCGCCAGCAGTTTCGGGGAAAACACTGAAGCTTTCTTT	CASSFGENTEAFF
TRBV5-1	16	TRBD2	TRBJ2-1	NA	TGCGCCAGCAGCTTGGCGACTAGCGGGCCGATTAATGAGCAGTTCTTC	CASSLATSGPINEQFF
TRBV5-1	14	NA	TRBJ1-2	once	TGCGCCAGCAGCCCGGGGGACGGTCACTATGGCTACACCTTC	CASSPGDGHYGYTF
TRBV5-1	14	TRBD1	TRBJ1-2	NA	TGCGCCAGCAGCTCACCGGACAGGGACTATGGCTACACCTTC	CASSSPDRDYGYTF
TRBV24-1	15	NA	TRBJ2-1	NA	TGTGCCACCAGTGATCCCGGACAGACGGGTAATGAGCAGTTCTTC	CATSDPGQTGNEQFF
TRBV6-2/TRBV6-3	20	TRBD2	TRBJ2-1	NA	TGTGCCAGCAGTCTTGACCTCCTACCGGGACTAGCGGGAGAAACCAATGAGCAGTTCTTC	CASSLDLLPGLAGETNEQFF
TRBV6-5	13	NA	TRBJ2-4	NA	TGTGCCAGCAGCCCCGGGGCCAAAAACATTCAGTACTTC	CASSPGAKNIQYF
TRBV28	13	NA	TRBJ1-2	few	TGTGCCAGCAGTTTCGGGCGGAACTATGGCTACACCTTC	CASSFGRNYGYTF
TRBV20-1	11	NA	TRBJ1-1	once	TGCAGTGCCCGAGATAACACTGAAGCTTTCTTT	CSARDNTEAFF
TRBV11-2	15	TRBD2	TRBJ2-1	NA	TGTGCCAGCAGCTATAGCGGGGGGGCAGCGAATGAGCAGTTCTTC	CASSYSGGAANEQFF
TRBV14	14	TRBD1	TRBJ1-6	NA	TGTGCCAGCTCCATGCACAGGGGTAATTCACCCCTCCACTTT	CASSMHRGNSPLHF
TRBV14	19	NA	TRBJ1-6	NA	TGTGCCAGCAGCCATGCCACTCCGCCCGGTATGGTCAATCACTCACCCCTCCACTTT	CASSHATPPGMVNHSPLHF
TRBV5-6	15	TRBD2	TRBJ2-7	NA	TGTGCCAGCAGCCCTAGGGGGAGCGGGGGGTACGAGCAGTACTTC	CASSPRGSGGYEQYF
TRBV11-3	15	TRBD2	TRBJ2-3	NA	TGTGCCAGCAGCTACCGACTGACTAGCGAAGATACGCAGTATTTT	CASSYRLTSEDTQYF
TRBV6-5	14	NA	TRBJ2-7	NA	TGTGCCAGCGCAAAGGGGCAGGGGACCTACGAGCAGTACTTC	CASAKGQGTYEQYF
TRBV28	16	NA	TRBJ2-6	NA	TGTGCCAGTTTATCGGGGGCCCGCTCTGGGGCCAACGTCCTGACTTTC	CASLSGARSGANVLTF
TRBV6-5	14	TRBD2	TRBJ2-7	NA	TGTGCCAGCGGATCTCTAGCGGGAGCCTACGAGCAGTACTTC	CASGSLAGAYEQYF
TRBV6-2/TRBV6-3	14	TRBD1	TRBJ1-3	NA	TGTGCCAGCAGTTATGAACAGGGGAAATACACCATATATTTT	CASSYEQGKYTIYF
TRBV28	15	NA	TRBJ2-4	NA	TGTGCCAGCAGTTTAGTTTCACTAGCCAAAAACATTCAGTACTTC	CASSLVSLAKNIQYF
TRBV6-5	15	TRBD1	TRBJ1-1	NA	TGTGCCAGCAGTTACGGTACAGGGGGCATAAGAACGGCTTTCTTT	CASSYGTGGIRTAFF
TRBV19	15	TRBD1	TRBJ1-6	NA	TGTGCCAGTCTCAGGGGGAGCTCCTATAATTCACCCCTCCACTTT	CASLRGSSYNSPLHF
TRBV19	14	TRBD2	TRBJ2-1	many	TGTGCCAGTAGTTCTCCGGGAGGGCGGAGTGAGCAGTTCTTC	CASSSPGGRSEQFF
TRBV7-2	16	TRBD1	TRBJ1-5	NA	TGTGCCAGCAGCCCGAGCGGCAACAGGGGAGGTCAGCCCCAGCATTTT	CASSPSGNRGGQPQHF
TRBV5-4	15	NA	TRBJ1-3	once	TGTGCCAGCAGCTTGGCCCCATACTCTGGAAACACCATATATTTT	CASSLAPYSGNTIYF
TRBV3-1/TRBV3-2	17	NA	TRBJ2-2	NA	TGTGCCAGCAGCCCCCGTTGGGACCGATTGAACACCGGGGAGCTGTTTTTT	CASSPRWDRLNTGELFF
TRBV2	15	TRBD1	TRBJ2-1	NA	TGTGCCAGCGGACGACAGGGAAGCTCCTACAATGAGCAGTTCTTC	CASGRQGSSYNEQFF
TRBV5-1	15	TRBD1	TRBJ1-2	once	TGCGCCAGCAGCCCCGAGGGACAGGGTGACTATGGCTACACCTTC	CASSPEGQGDYGYTF
TRBV28	17	NA	TRBJ1-3	NA	TGTGCCAGCAGACCAAAGGACCTTCAGCTGTTCGGAAACACCATATATTTT	CASRPKDLQLFGNTIYF
TRBV7-2	14	NA	TRBJ1-3	NA	TGTGCCAGCAAAAAGGACCCCTCTGGAAACACCATATATTTT	CASKKDPSGNTIYF
TRBV24-1	15	NA	TRBJ2-1	NA	TGTGCCACCAGTGGGTCGCAAAGCTCCTACAATGAGCAGTTCTTC	CATSGSQSSYNEQFF
TRBV28	13	NA	TRBJ1-5	NA	TGTGCCAGCAGTTTACCCGGGGCTCAGCCCCAGCATTTT	CASSLPGAQPQHF
TRBV11-3	16	TRBD2	TRBJ2-7	NA	TGTGCCAGCAGCCCAAGGACTAGCGGGTTCTCCTACGAGCAGTACTTC	CASSPRTSGFSYEQYF
TRBV7-2	16	NA	TRBJ2-1	few	TGTGCCAGCAGCTTAGTGGGGGGCAGCTCCTACAATGAGCAGTTCTTC	CASSLVGGSSYNEQFF
TRBV18	16	TRBD1	TRBJ1-2	NA	TGTGCCAGCTCATCACAACAGGGGAACGGTGGGGATGGCTACACCTTC	CASSSQQGNGGDGYTF
TRBV27	14	NA	TRBJ2-2	NA	TGTGCCAGCAGTTTATACAGGGCCACCGGGGAGCTGTTTTTT	CASSLYRATGELFF
TRBV6-8	11	NA	TRBJ1-2	once	TGTGCCAGCAGGGGATGGGGCGGCTACACCTTC	CASRGWGGYTF
TRBV24-1	12	NA	TRBJ2-2	NA	TGTGCCACCAGTGATTTGAGCGGGGAGCTGTTTTTT	CATSDLSGELFF
TRBV4-2	16	NA	TRBJ2-2	medium-sized	TGTGCCAGCAGCCAAGTTCGGGGGGCCAAAACCGGGGAGCTGTTTTTT	CASSQVRGAKTGELFF
TRBV18	13	NA	TRBJ1-5	NA	TGTGCCAGCTCACCCAACGACAATCAGCCCCAGCATTTT	CASSPNDNQPQHF
TRBV24-1	13	NA	TRBJ2-3	NA	TGTGCCACCAAGGGCAGGGCCACAGATACGCAGTATTTT	CATKGRATDTQYF
TRBV7-9	19	TRBD1	TRBJ1-3	NA	TGTGCCAGCAGCTTTACAGACAGGGCTTGGGCCTACTCTGGAAACACCATATATTTT	CASSFTDRAWAYSGNTIYF
TRBV28	14	NA	TRBJ1-5	NA	TGTGCCAGCAGCTCCACAGGAATCGATCAGCCCCAGCATTTT	CASSSTGIDQPQHF
TRBV27	14	NA	TRBJ1-1	NA	TGTGCCAGCGGTGAACTGCCGGGGACGTCTGAAGCTTTCTTT	CASGELPGTSEAFF
TRBV5-8	12	NA	TRBJ1-3	NA	TGTGCCAGCAGGGCCGGGGGAAACACCATATATTTT	CASRAGGNTIYF
TRBV2	14	TRBD1	TRBJ1-6	few	TGTGCCAGCAGTGGGGACAGGGACCGATCACCCCTCCACTTT	CASSGDRDRSPLHF
TRBV25-1	15	TRBD1	TRBJ1-4	NA	TGTGCCAGCAGTGTAACGACAGGGGTGAAGGAAAAACTGTTTTTT	CASSVTTGVKEKLFF